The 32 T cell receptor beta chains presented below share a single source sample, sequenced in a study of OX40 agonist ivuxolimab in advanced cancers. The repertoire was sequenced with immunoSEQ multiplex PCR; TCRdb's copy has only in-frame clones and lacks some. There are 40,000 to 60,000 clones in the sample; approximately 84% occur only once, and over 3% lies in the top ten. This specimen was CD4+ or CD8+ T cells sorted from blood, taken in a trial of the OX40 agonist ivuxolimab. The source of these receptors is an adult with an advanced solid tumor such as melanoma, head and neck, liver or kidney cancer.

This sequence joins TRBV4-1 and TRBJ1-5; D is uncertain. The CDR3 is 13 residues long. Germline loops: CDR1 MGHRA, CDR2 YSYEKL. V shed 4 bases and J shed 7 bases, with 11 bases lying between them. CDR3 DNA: TGCGCCAGCAGCCCAAGGCGTTCCCAGCCCCAGCATTTT. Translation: CASSPRRSQPQHF.

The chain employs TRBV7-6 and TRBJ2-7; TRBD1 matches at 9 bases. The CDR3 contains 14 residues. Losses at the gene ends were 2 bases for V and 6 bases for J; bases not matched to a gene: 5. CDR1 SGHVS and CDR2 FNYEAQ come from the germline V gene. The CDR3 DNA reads TGTGCCAGCAGCTTATTCGGGACAGGGCTCGAGCAGTACTTC. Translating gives CASSLFGTGLEQYF.

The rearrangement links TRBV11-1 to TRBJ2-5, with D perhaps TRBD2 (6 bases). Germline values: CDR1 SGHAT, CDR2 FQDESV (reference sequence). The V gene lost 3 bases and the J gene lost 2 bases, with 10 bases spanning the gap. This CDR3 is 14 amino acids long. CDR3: CASSFGGFQETQYF. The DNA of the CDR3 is TGTGCCAGCAGCTTCGGAGGGTTTCAAGAGACCCAGTACTTC.

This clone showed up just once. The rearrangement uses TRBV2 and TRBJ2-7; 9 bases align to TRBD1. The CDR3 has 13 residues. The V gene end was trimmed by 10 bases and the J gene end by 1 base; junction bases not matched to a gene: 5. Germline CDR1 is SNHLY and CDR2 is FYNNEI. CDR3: CATSGQGSYEQYF. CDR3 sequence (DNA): TGTGCCACTAGTGGACAGGGGTCCTACGAGCAGTACTTC.

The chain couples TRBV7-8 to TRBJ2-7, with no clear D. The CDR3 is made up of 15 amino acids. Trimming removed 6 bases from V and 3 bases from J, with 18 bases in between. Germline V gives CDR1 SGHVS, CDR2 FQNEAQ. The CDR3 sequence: CASSPRLGNLYEQYF. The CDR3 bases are TGTGCCAGCAGTCCCCGACTGGGAAACCTCTACGAGCAGTACTTC.

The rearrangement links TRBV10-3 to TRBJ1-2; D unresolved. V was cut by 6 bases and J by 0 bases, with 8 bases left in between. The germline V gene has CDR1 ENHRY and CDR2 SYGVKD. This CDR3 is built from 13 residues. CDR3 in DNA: TGTGCCATCAGCAGACCTCCTAACTATGGCTACACCTTC. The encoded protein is CAISRPPNYGYTF.

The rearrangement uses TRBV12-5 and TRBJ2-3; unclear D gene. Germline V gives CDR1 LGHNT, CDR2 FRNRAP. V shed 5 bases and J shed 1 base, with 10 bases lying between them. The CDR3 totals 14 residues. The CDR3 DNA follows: TGTGCTAGTGGTCCAGATCCGGGCACAGATACGCAGTATTTT. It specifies CASGPDPGTDTQYF.

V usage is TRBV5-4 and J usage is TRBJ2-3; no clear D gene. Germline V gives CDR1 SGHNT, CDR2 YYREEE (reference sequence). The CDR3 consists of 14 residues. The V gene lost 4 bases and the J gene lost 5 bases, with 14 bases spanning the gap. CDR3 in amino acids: CASSPGSWGDTQYF. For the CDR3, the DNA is TGTGCCAGCAGCCCAGGATCTTGGGGAGATACGCAGTATTTT.

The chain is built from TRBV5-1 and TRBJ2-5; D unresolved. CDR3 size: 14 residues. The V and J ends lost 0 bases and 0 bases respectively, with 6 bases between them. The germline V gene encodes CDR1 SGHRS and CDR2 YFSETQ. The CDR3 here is CASSLERYQETQYF. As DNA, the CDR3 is TGCGCCAGCAGCTTGGAAAGGTACCAAGAGACCCAGTACTTC.

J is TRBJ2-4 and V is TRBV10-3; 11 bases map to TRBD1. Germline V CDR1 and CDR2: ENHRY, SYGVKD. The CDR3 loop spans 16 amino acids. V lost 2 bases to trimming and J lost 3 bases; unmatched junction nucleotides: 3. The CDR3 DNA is TGTGCCATCAGTGAGCTGGGACAGGGGGTCAAAAACATTCAGTACTTC. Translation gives CAISELGQGVKNIQYF.

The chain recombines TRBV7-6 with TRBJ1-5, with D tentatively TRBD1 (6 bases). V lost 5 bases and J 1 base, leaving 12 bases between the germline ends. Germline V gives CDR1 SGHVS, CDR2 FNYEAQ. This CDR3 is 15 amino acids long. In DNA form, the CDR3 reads TGTGCCAGCAGCCCTGGTAGGGGGAGCAATCAGCCCCAGCATTTT. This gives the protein CASSPGRGSNQPQHF.

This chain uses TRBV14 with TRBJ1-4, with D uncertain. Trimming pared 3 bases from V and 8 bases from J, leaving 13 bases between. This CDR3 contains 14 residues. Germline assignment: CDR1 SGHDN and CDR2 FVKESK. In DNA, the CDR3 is TGTGCCAGCAGCCATCGAGGGTTGGGGGAAAAACTGTTTTTT. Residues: CASSHRGLGEKLFF.

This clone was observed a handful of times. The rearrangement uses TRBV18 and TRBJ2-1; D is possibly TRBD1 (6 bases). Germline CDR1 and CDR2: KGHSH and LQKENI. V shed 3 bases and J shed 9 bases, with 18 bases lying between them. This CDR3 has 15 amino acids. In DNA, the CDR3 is TGTGCCAGCTCACCCGAGGGACAAGGGCGGAGTGAGCAGTTCTTC. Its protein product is CASSPEGQGRSEQFF.

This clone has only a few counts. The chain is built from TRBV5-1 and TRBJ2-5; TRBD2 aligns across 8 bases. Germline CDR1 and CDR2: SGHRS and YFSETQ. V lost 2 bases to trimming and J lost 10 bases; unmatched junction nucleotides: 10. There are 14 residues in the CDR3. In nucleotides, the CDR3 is TGCGCCAGCAGCTTTGACGGGGGGGCTACTGGCCAGTACTTC. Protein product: CASSFDGGATGQYF.

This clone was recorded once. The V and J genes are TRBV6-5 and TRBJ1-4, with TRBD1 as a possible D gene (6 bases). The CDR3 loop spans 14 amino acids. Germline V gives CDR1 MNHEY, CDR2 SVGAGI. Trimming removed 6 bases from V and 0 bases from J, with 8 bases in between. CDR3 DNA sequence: TGTGCCAGCAGGGACAGAGCAACTAATGAAAAACTGTTTTTT. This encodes CASRDRATNEKLFF.

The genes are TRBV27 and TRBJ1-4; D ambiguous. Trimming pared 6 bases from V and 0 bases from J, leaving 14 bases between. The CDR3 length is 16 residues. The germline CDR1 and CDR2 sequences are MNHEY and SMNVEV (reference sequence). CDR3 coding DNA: TGTGCCAGCAGCCTCAATCGGGCGGCAACTAATGAAAAACTGTTTTTT. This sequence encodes CASSLNRAATNEKLFF.

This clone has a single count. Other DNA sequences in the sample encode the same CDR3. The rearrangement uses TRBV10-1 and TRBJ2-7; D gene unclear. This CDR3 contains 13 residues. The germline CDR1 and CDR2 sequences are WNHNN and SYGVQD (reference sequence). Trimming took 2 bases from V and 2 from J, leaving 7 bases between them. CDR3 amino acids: CASSEGPTYEQYF. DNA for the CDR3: TGCGCCAGCAGTGAGGGACCCACCTACGAGCAGTACTTC.

The CDR3 DNA is TGTGCCAGCAGCTTGTTTCTGGGCGGCCAAGAGACCCAGTACTTC. It yields the protein CASSLFLGGQETQYF. The rearrangement links TRBV7-9 to TRBJ2-5, with unresolved D. V was pared by 3 bases and J by 1 base, with 12 bases between. The V gene's germline CDR1 is SEHNR and CDR2 FQNEAQ (reference sequence). The length of the CDR3 is 15 residues. Drawing the rest from reference TRBV7-9 and TRBJ2-5, the complete variable domain is DTGVSQNPRHKITKRGQNVTFRCDPISEHNRLYWYRQTLGQGPEFLTYFQNEAQLEKSRLLSDRFSAERPKGSFSTLEIQRTEQGDSAMYLCASSLFLGGQETQYFGPGTRLLVL.

In DNA, the CDR3 is TGTGCCAGCAGCTTAGGAGGTGTGAGCTACGAGCAGTACTTC. Translating it yields CASSLGGVSYEQYF. This rearrangement joins TRBV7-2 to TRBJ2-7; no clear D. Deletions cut 1 base from V and 3 bases from J, with 10 bases between. CDR3 length: 14 amino acids. Germline CDR1 is SGHTA and CDR2 is FQGNSA.

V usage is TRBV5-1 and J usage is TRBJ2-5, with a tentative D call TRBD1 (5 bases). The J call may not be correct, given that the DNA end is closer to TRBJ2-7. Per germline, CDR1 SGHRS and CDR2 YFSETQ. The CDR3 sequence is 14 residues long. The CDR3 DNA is TGCGCCAGCAGCTTGGGCAGGGTGGTCTACGAGCAGTACTTC. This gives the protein CASSLGRVVYEQYF.

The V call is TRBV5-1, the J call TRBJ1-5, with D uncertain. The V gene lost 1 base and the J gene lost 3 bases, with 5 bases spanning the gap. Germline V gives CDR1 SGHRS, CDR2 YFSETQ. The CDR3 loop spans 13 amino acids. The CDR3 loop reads CASSLSTNQPQHF. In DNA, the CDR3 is TGCGCCAGCAGCTTGTCCACCAATCAGCCCCAGCATTTT. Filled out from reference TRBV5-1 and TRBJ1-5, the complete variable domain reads KAGVTQTPRYLIKTRGQQVTLSCSPISGHRSVSWYQQTPGQGLQFLFEYFSETQRNKGNFPGRFSGRQFSNSRSEMNVSTLELGDSALYLCASSLSTNQPQHFGDGTRLSIL.

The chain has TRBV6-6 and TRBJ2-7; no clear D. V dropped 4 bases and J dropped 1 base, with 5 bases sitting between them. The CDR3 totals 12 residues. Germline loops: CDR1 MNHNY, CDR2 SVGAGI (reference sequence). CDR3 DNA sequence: TGTGCCAGCAGTTCCCGATCCTACGAGCAGTACTTC. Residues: CASSSRSYEQYF.

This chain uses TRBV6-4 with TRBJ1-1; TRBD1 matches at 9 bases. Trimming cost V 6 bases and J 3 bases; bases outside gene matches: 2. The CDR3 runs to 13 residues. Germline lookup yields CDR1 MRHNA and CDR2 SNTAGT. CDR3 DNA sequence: TGTGCCAGCAGACGGACAGGGGACACTGAAGCTTTCTTT. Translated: CASRRTGDTEAFF.

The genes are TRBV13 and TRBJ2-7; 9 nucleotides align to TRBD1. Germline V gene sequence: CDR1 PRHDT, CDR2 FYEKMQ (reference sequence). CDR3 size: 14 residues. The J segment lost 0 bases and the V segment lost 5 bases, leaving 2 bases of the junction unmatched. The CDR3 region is CASSETGGSYEQYF. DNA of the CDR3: TGTGCCAGCAGCGAGACAGGGGGCTCCTACGAGCAGTACTTC.

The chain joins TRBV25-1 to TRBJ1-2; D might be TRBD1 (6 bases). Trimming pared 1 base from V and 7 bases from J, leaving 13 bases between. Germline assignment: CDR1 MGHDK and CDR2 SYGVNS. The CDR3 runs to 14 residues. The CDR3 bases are TGTGCCAGCAGTGAATTTTACAGGGTGGCTGGCTACACCTTC. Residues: CASSEFYRVAGYTF.

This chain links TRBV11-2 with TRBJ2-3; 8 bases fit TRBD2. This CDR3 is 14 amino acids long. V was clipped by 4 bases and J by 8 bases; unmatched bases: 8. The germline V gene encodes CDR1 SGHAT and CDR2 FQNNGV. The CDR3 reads CASSSPVSGATQYF. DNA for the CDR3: TGTGCCAGCAGCTCCCCCGTTAGCGGGGCTACGCAGTATTTT.

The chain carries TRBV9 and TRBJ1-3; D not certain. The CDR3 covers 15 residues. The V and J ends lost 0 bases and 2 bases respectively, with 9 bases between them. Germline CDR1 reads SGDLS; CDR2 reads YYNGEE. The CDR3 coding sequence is TGTGCCAGCAGCGTAGGCTGGATCCCTGGAAACACCATATATTTT. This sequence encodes CASSVGWIPGNTIYF. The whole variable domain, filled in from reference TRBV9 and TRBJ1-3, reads DSGVTQTPKHLITATGQRVTLRCSPRSGDLSVYWYQQSLDQGLQFLIQYYNGEERAKGNILERFSAQQFPDLHSELNLSSLELGDSALYFCASSVGWIPGNTIYFGEGSWLTVV.

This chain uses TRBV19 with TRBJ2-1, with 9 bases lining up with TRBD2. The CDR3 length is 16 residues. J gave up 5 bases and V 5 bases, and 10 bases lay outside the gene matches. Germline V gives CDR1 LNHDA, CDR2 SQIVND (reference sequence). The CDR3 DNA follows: TGTGCCAGTAGTCCCCGGTTGGCGGGGGGGGACAATGAGCAGTTCTTC. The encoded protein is CASSPRLAGGDNEQFF.

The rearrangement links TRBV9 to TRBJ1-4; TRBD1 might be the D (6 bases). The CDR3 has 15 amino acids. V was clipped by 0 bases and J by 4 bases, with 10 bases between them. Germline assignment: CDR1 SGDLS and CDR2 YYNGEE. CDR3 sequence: CASSVGGGVNEKLFF. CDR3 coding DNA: TGTGCCAGCAGCGTAGGAGGGGGGGTTAATGAAAAACTGTTTTTT.

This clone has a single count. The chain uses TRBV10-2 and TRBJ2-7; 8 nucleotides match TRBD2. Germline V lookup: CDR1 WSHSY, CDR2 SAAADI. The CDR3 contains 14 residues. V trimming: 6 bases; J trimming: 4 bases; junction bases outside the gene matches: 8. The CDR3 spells CASRPGLGMYEQYF. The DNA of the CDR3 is TGCGCCAGCAGGCCGGGACTAGGAATGTACGAGCAGTACTTC.

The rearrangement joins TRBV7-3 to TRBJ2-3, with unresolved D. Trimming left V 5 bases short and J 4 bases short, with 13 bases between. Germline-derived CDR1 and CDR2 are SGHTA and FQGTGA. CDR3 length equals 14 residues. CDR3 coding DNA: TGTGCCAGCAGCCCGGGTGGGGTAGCAGATACGCAGTATTTT. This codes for CASSPGGVADTQYF.

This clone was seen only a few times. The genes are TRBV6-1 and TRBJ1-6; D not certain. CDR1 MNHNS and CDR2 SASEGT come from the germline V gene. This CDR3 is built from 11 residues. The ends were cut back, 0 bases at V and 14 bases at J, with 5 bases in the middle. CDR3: CASSEARSLHF. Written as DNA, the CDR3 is TGTGCCAGCAGTGAAGCGCGGTCCCTCCACTTT.